This T cell receptor beta chain is from a study of shared clonotypes between healthy human individuals. Study at large: Those who served as donors were a couple of women and a few men between the ages of 18 and 49.

Terminally differentiated effector memory CD45RA+ cells were excluded from the naive CD8 cells, which were CD45RO-negative and positively selected for CCR7. Assay: immunoSEQ multiplex PCR; the TCRdb copy retains only in-frame clones and omits some. The sample contains about 2.1 million clones, 90% to 95% of which appear only once. Concerning this clone: Its matching antigen is unknown.

Study-wide results and caveats: About 5% of naive CD4 clonotypes were shared across a few donors. Collection of samples was limited to blood; tissue repertoires likely differ. Donors were few, which limited the genetic and exposure-history diversity represented.

V lost 2 bases to trimming and J lost 7 bases, with 9 bases between them. Looked up from germline, CDR1 is SEHNR and CDR2 is FQNEAQ (reference sequence). The CDR3 is 13 amino acids. This clonotype originated in a man aged 18-30 years in good health. Some clones in this sample may be carry-over from other donors' samples. Specimen: naive CD8+ T cells from PBMCs. V gene TRBV7-9 combines with J gene TRBJ1-5; D unresolved. The chain's CDR3 is CASSLSGIQPQHF. Written as DNA, the CDR3 is TGTGCCAGCAGCTTATCGGGGATCCAGCCCCAGCATTTT.